This TCR beta chain stems from a study of T cell responses to AZD1222 COVID-19 vaccine. Study-level results: The donor cohort was predominantly white British with a female majority, and clonal diversity may have been underestimated.

Note on this clone: The antigen is undetermined.

Clones were sequenced by immunoSEQ multiplex PCR, and TCRdb holds only the in-frame ones, with some missing. The data show 55,000 to 75,000 clones, 70% to 80% seen once. CDR3 length equals 14 residues. Germline V lookup: CDR1 SGHTA, CDR2 FQGNSA. V was pared by 5 bases and J by 2 bases, with 12 bases between. The receptor was isolated from an adult in good health. This chain links TRBV7-2 with TRBJ1-1; D ambiguous. This specimen was peripheral blood, taken on day 0 of MenACWY control vaccination. The CDR3, as DNA: TGTGCCAGCAGCCCCCGAACGGCTAACACTGAAGCTTTCTTT. Its protein is CASSPRTANTEAFF.